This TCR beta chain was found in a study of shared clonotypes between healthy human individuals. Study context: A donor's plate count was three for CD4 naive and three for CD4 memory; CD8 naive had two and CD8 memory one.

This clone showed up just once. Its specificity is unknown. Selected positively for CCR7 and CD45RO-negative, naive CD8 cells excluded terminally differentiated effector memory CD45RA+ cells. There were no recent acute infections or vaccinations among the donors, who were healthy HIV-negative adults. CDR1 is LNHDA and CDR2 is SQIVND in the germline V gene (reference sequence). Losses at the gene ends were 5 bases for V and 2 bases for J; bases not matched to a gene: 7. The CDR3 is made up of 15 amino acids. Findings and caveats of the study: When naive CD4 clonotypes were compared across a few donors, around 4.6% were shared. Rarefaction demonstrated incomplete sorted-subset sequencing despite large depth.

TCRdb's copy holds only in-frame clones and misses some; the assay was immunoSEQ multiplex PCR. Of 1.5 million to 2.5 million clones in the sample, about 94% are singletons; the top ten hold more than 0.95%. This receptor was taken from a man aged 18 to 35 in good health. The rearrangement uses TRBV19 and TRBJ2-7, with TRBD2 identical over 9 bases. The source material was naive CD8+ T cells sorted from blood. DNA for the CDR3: TGTGCCAGTAGTCCCGGGACTAGCAACGCCTACGAGCAGTACTTC. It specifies CASSPGTSNAYEQYF.